Sequencing of this T cell receptor (beta chain) was carried out in a study of blood T cell repertoires in COVID-19. Across the study: Researchers got acute and convalescent COVID-19 samples from the United States, Italy and Spain. Sources were T cells, B-cell-depleted T cells, or PBMCs; the material itself was cDNA or gDNA.

V gave up 5 bases and J gave up 1 base, with 9 bases separating them. The CDR3 has 13 amino acids. Produced via immunoSEQ multiplex PCR; TCRdb's table is partial and in-frame only. The sample comprises roughly 190,000 clones, 80% to 90% of which are singletons, and 2.5% to 3% rests with the top ten. V usage is TRBV12-3 or TRBV12-4 and J usage is TRBJ2-7, with D possibly being TRBD1 (5 bases). Sequencing was performed on peripheral blood. The clonotype was recovered from a man aged 50-59 years with active or convalescent COVID-19. The CDR3 DNA is TGTGCCAGCAGTGTACAGGTTTCCTACGAGCAGTACTTC. This encodes CASSVQVSYEQYF.